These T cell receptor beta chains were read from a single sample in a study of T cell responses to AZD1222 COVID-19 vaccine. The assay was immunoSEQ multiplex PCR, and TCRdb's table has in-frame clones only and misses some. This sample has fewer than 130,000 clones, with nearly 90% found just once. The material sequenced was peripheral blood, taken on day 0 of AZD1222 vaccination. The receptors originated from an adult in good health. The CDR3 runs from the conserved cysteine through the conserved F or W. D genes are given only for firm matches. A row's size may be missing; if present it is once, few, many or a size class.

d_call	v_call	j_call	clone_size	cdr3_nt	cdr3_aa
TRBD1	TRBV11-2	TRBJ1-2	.	TGTGCCAGCAGCGATGTACAGGGGGCGGGGAACTATGGCTACACCTTC	CASSDVQGAGNYGYTF
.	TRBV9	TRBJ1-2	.	TGTGCCAGCAGCGTAGGTCAGGATTATGGCTACACCTTC	CASSVGQDYGYTF
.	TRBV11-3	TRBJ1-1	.	TGTGCCAGCAGCGCCGGGGGGAACACTGAAGCTTTCTTT	CASSAGGNTEAFF
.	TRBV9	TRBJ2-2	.	TGTGCCAGCAGCGCCCGAGGGGGGGATAGCGGGGAGCTGTTTTTT	CASSARGGDSGELFF
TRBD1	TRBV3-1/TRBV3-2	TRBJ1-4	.	TGTGCCAGCAGCCAGGACCGGACAGGGGAGGATGAAAAACTGTTTTTT	CASSQDRTGEDEKLFF
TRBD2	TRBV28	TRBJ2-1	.	TGTGCCAGCAGTTTGGCTAGCGGGGGGGACAATGAGCAGTTCTTC	CASSLASGGDNEQFF
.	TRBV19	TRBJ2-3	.	TGTGCCAGTAGTATAGGGACGAGTAGCACAGATACGCAGTATTTT	CASSIGTSSTDTQYF
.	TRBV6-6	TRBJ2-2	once	TGTGCCAGCAGTCCTACAGGGAGTGGCACCGGGGAGCTGTTTTTT	CASSPTGSGTGELFF
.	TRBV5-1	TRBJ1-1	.	TGCGCCAGCAGCTTGGTCGAGGGCGGGGAAGCTTTCTTT	CASSLVEGGEAFF
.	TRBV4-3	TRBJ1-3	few	TGCGCCAGCATGGCCGGGGGGTCTGGAAACACCATATATTTT	CASMAGGSGNTIYF
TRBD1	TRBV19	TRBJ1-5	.	TGTGCCAGTAGTAGGGACAGTCCCAATAGCAATCAGCCCCAGCATTTT	CASSRDSPNSNQPQHF
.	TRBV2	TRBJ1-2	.	TGTGCCAGCAGTGTGGCGCACAGCTATGGCTACACCTTC	CASSVAHSYGYTF
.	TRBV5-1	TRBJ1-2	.	TGCGCCAGCTCATGGGACCGAGCCGAGGGCTACACCTTC	CASSWDRAEGYTF
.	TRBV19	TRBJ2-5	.	TGTGCCAGTAGGCTACGCGGGGGCGCGGGGGAGGAGACCCAGTACTTC	CASRLRGGAGEETQYF
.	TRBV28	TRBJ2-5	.	TGTGCCAGCAGTTTAGAAGAGACCCAGTACTTC	CASSLEETQYF
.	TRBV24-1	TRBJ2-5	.	TGTGCCACCAGCGTGAAAGAGACCCAGTACTTC	CATSVKETQYF
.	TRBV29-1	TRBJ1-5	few	TGCAGCGTAGGGCAGGGCATCAATCAGCCCCAGCATTTT	CSVGQGINQPQHF
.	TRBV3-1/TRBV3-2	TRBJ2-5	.	TGTGCCAGCAGCCCCCCTGCCAGGTACCAAGAGACCCAGTACTTC	CASSPPARYQETQYF
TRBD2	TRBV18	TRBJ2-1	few	TGTGCCAGCTCCCCTTTCAGAACTAGCGGGACTCGTGACAATGAGCAGTTCTTC	CASSPFRTSGTRDNEQFF
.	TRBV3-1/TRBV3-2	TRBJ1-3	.	TGTGCCAGCAGCCAAGGGTTCAGCTCTGGAAACACCATATATTTT	CASSQGFSSGNTIYF
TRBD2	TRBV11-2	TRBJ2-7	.	TGTGCCAGCAGCAAATTCTCTAGCGGGAGTTCCTACGAGCAGTACTTC	CASSKFSSGSSYEQYF
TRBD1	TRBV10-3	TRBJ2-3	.	TGTGCCACCTCGACAGGGTGGGGGACAGATACGCAGTATTTT	CATSTGWGTDTQYF
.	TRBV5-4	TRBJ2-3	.	TGTGCCAGCAGCTGGGCGAGGGACCGAAGCACAGATACGCAGTATTTT	CASSWARDRSTDTQYF
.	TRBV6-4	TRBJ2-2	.	TGTGCCAGCAAGAGGGACTCCGCGAACACCGGGGAGCTGTTTTTT	CASKRDSANTGELFF
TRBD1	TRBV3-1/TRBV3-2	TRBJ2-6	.	TGTGCCAGCAGCACCGCTCAGGGGGCCTACTCTGGGGCCAACGTCCTGACTTTC	CASSTAQGAYSGANVLTF
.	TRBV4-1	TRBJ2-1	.	TGCGCCAGCAGCCAAGATCGACGTCGATCTAGCTACAATGAGCAGTTCTTC	CASSQDRRRSSYNEQFF
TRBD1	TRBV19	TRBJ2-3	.	TGTGCCAGTACTTCCACAGGGGCAGATACGCAGTATTTT	CASTSTGADTQYF
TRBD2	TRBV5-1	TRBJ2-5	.	TGCGCCAGCAGCTTGGTGATAGCGGGGTACCAAGAGACCCAGTACTTC	CASSLVIAGYQETQYF
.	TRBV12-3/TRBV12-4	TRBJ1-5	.	TGTGCCAGCACCCGGGACACTAATCAGCCCCAGCATTTT	CASTRDTNQPQHF
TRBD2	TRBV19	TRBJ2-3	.	TGTGCCAGTAATTCAGGTGGGCGGGAGGAGGCAGATACGCAGTATTTT	CASNSGGREEADTQYF
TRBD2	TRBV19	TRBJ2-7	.	TGTGCCAGTAGTGCCCAGGGACTAGCGAACGAGCAGTACTTC	CASSAQGLANEQYF
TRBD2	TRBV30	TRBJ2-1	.	TGTGCCTGGAGTAATGTACCCCTAGCGGGGGGCCAGGATGAGCAGTTCTTC	CAWSNVPLAGGQDEQFF
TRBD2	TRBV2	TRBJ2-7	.	TGTGCCAGCAGTCCACTCGCGGGGGTAGGGTACGAGCAGTACTTC	CASSPLAGVGYEQYF
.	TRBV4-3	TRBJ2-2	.	TGCGCCAGCAGCCAAGAGTGGCGGCAGAGAGGGGCCGGGGAGCTGTTTTTT	CASSQEWRQRGAGELFF
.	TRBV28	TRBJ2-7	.	TGTGCCAGCAGAGGGGGGGCAGGATCCTACGAGCAGTACTTC	CASRGGAGSYEQYF
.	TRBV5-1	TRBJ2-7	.	TGCGCCAGCAGACCCCGGGACGGGGGAGAGCAGTACTTC	CASRPRDGGEQYF
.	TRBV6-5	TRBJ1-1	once	TGTGCCAGCAGTATAGGGACCCCCCGCGACACTGAAGCTTTCTTT	CASSIGTPRDTEAFF
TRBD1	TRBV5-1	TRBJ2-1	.	TGCGCCAGCAGCGGGACCCCGGGACAGGCCAACAATGAGCAGTTCTTC	CASSGTPGQANNEQFF
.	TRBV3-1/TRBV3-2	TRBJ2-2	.	TGTGCCAGCAGCCTTCGTGCCGGGGAGCTGTTTTTT	CASSLRAGELFF
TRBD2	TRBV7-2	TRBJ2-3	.	TGTGCCAGCAGCTTAGCGGCTAGCGGGGGGGCGGTAGATACGCAGTATTTT	CASSLAASGGAVDTQYF
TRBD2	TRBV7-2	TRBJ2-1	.	TGTGCCAGCAGCCCTGCGGGGCGGACTAGCGGGGGAAATGAGCAGTTCTTC	CASSPAGRTSGGNEQFF
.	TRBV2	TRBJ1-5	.	TGTGCCAGCACCTATGGGGGTCGCAATCAGCCCCAGCATTTT	CASTYGGRNQPQHF
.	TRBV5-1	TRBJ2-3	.	TGCGCCAGCAGCTTGGACAGGGCGAGCACAGATACGCAGTATTTT	CASSLDRASTDTQYF
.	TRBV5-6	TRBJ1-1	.	TGTGCCAGCAGTCCGGCAAAAGGGAAGGTAGCTTTCTTT	CASSPAKGKVAFF
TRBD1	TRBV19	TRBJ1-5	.	TGTGCCAGTAGTACCCCACCGGGACAGACTTTCAATCAGCCCCAGCATTTT	CASSTPPGQTFNQPQHF
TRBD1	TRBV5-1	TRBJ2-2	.	TGCGCCAGCAGCTTGGCCATTCAGGGGGCAGGGACCGGGGAGCTGTTTTTT	CASSLAIQGAGTGELFF
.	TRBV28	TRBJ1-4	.	TGTGCCAGCACACAGACTTATAATGAAAAACTGTTTTTT	CASTQTYNEKLFF
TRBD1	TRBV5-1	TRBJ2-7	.	TGCGCCAGCAGCTTGGACCTCACAGGGGGCGAGCAGTACTTC	CASSLDLTGGEQYF
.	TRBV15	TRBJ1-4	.	TGTGCCACCAGCCCCCTGGGAGGGGGGAAGGAGGAAAAACTGTTTTTT	CATSPLGGGKEEKLFF
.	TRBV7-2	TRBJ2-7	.	TGTGCCAGCAGCTTGTGGGCATCGGACCAGCGAACCTACGAGCAGTACTTC	CASSLWASDQRTYEQYF